The present entry profiles one T cell receptor beta chain with its context. Germline is not matched at one junction end, which may reflect a read error. Recruitment covered about 25 US areas and drew participants whose ages spanned roughly 18 to 90 years. Original handling: The assay estimated nucleated cells by amplifying reference gene primers. The protocol was immunoSEQ multiplex PCR, while the TCRdb copy is restricted to in-frame clones and leaves out a portion. The DNA gave D and trimming, while V, J and clone size come from that table. The data contain about 400,000 clones, around 87% of them singletons. These data come from a study of blood T cell repertoires in COVID-19. Study background: Whether acute or convalescent, the COVID-19 samples came from the United States, Italy and Spain. In each case, the material was cDNA or gDNA derived from T cells, B-cell-depleted T cells, or PBMCs.

CDR1 is SGHDT and CDR2 is YYEEEE in the germline V gene. CDR3 length equals 11 residues. The chain joins TRBV5-6 to TRBJ1-2, with D tentatively TRBD1 (6 bases). The receptor was derived from a woman aged 45-65 years who had recovered from COVID-19. Sequenced input: PBMCs or T cells enriched from blood (not recorded which). This CDR3 is CASSLDAQGSF. CDR3 nucleotide sequence: TGTGCCAGCAGCTTAGACGCCCAGGGGAGCTTC.